Reported below is one T cell receptor (beta chain). The repertoire was sequenced with immunoSEQ multiplex PCR; TCRdb's copy has only in-frame clones and lacks some. The repertoire holds about 34,000 clones, with approximately 86% as singletons. The data are from a study of control samples from healthy donors and cancer patients. The V and J ends lost 8 bases and 3 bases, in that order; junction bases with no gene match: 7. The CDR3 loop spans 14 amino acids. Germline V gene lookup returns CDR1 MDHEN and CDR2 SYDVKM. The source is a woman in her thirties or forties with lung cancer. The rearrangement joins TRBV28 to TRBJ2-1; TRBD2 aligns across 7 bases. Sequencing was carried out using PBMCs. For the CDR3, the DNA is TGTGCCAGCCATGCCGGGGGGAGCTACAATGAGCAGTTCTTC. Protein: CASHAGGSYNEQFF.